This entry lists 27 T cell receptor beta chains sequenced from one sample in a study of cytomegalovirus exposure and HLA in healthy donors. A multiplex PCR was run with 60 Vbeta primers and 13 Jbeta primers. Repertoires were generated with immunoSEQ multiplex PCR, while TCRdb's copy carries only in-frame clones and drops some. The profile shows roughly 150,000 clones, roughly 85% of them singletons. Specimen: PBMCs. The receptors stem from a boy younger than 10 in good health and CMV-seronegative.

The V call is TRBV4-1, the J call TRBJ2-7; 7 positions match TRBD1. The CDR3 is made up of 17 amino acids. Germline CDR1 and CDR2: MGHRA and YSYEKL. The junction had 9 bases not matched to a gene; V was cut back by 0 bases and J by 1 base. The CDR3 nucleotides are TGCGCCAGCAGCCAAGAAAGGGCCTCGGGACAGTCCTACGAGCAGTACTTC. Translating it yields CASSQERASGQSYEQYF.

The genes are TRBV7-2 and TRBJ2-2, with a tentative D call TRBD1 (5 bases). The germline V gene has CDR1 SGHTA and CDR2 FQGNSA. Trimming took off 5 bases at V and 5 bases at J, with 18 bases between the two ends. There are 16 residues in the CDR3. DNA for the CDR3: TGTGCCAGCAGCGAACAAGGTTTCCCAGGGACCGGGGAGCTGTTTTTT. Its protein is CASSEQGFPGTGELFF.

This chain uses TRBV5-6 with TRBJ1-5; 11 positions agree with TRBD1. V shed 6 bases, J shed 7 bases, and the junction held 9 bases outside the gene matches. Germline lookup yields CDR1 SGHDT and CDR2 YYEEEE. CDR3 size: 15 residues. CDR3: CASTLRTGGDQPQHF. The DNA for the CDR3 is TGTGCCAGCACCCTTCGGACAGGGGGCGACCAGCCCCAGCATTTT.

The chain has TRBV4-2 and TRBJ2-6; D may be TRBD1 (5 bases). V was trimmed by 1 base and J by 3 bases, leaving 10 bases between them. The germline V gene has CDR1 LGHNA and CDR2 YNFKEQ. This CDR3 is built from 16 residues. The CDR3 here is CASSQVRVGGANVLTF. CDR3 DNA sequence: TGTGCCAGCAGCCAAGTCAGGGTGGGTGGGGCCAACGTCCTGACTTTC.

This chain uses TRBV28 with TRBJ1-1, with 9 positions matching TRBD1. This CDR3 is 16 amino acids long. Germline loops: CDR1 MDHEN, CDR2 SYDVKM. Trimming cost V 8 bases and J 3 bases; bases outside gene matches: 13. CDR3 sequence (DNA): TGTGCCAGCCACAGAGCCCTTACAGGGGGCCACACTGAAGCTTTCTTT. It is translated as CASHRALTGGHTEAFF.

This clone appeared a few times. The chain links TRBV10-3 to TRBJ1-2; 12 nucleotides agree with TRBD1. The V gene end was trimmed by 4 bases and the J gene end by 8 bases; junction bases not matched to a gene: 5. This CDR3 has 14 residues. Germline V gene data show CDR1 as ENHRY and CDR2 as SYGVKD. The CDR3 DNA is TGTGCCATCAGTGGGGGACAGGGGGCGAGGGGCTACACCTTC. This gives the protein CAISGGQGARGYTF.

The chain is built from TRBV6-6 and TRBJ1-4; D might be TRBD1 (6 bases). Germline values: CDR1 MNHNY, CDR2 SVGAGI (reference sequence). The germline V and J ends were trimmed by 0 bases and 7 bases, with 12 bases remaining between them. CDR3 size: 15 residues. CDR3 nucleotides: TGTGCCAGCAGTTACTCGAGGGGGGGGAGTGAAAAACTGTTTTTT. It codes for CASSYSRGGSEKLFF.

Only one count was recorded for this clone. V gene TRBV5-1 combines with J gene TRBJ2-3; D is possibly TRBD1 (5 bases). Germline loops: CDR1 SGHRS, CDR2 YFSETQ. This CDR3 is 14 amino acids long. The ends were cut back, 0 bases at V and 5 bases at J, with 10 bases in the middle. The CDR3 region is CASSLEGQGDTQYF. The DNA for the CDR3 is TGCGCCAGCAGCTTGGAGGGCCAGGGAGATACGCAGTATTTT.

The chain recombines TRBV5-1 with TRBJ2-5; 12 bases are a match to TRBD2. V lost 0 bases, J lost 5 bases, and 8 bases stayed unmatched. In germline, CDR1 is SGHRS, CDR2 YFSETQ. This CDR3 comprises 17 residues. The CDR3 region is CASSLGASGGAWETQYF. The CDR3 bases are TGCGCCAGCAGCTTGGGAGCTAGCGGGGGGGCCTGGGAGACCCAGTACTTC.

This chain connects TRBV30 to TRBJ2-3; 9 bases line up with TRBD2. Germline values: CDR1 GTSNPN, CDR2 SVGIG (reference sequence). The CDR3 consists of 16 residues. V lost 3 bases, J lost 2 bases, and 9 bases stayed unmatched. The CDR3: CAWSHHSGSVTDTQYF. The CDR3 nucleotides are TGTGCCTGGAGCCACCATAGCGGGAGTGTCACAGATACGCAGTATTTT.

The V gene is TRBV29-1, the J gene TRBJ1-1, with 9 bases fitting TRBD1. This CDR3 contains 15 residues. V lost 3 bases, J lost 3 bases, and 8 bases stayed unmatched. CDR1 is SQVTM, CDR2 ANQGSEA, per germline. As DNA, the CDR3 is TGCAGCGTTGAGCACAGGGGGCGCCAGGACACTGAAGCTTTCTTT. Translation gives CSVEHRGRQDTEAFF. Together with reference TRBV29-1 and TRBJ1-1, the CDR3 gives the full variable domain: SAVISQKPSRDICQRGTSLTIQCQVDSQVTMMFWYRQQPGQSLTLIATANQGSEATYESGFVIDKFPISRPNLTFSTLTVSNMSPEDSSIYLCSVEHRGRQDTEAFFGQGTRLTVV.

The chain carries TRBV4-1 and TRBJ2-5; D gene uncertain. CDR3 size: 13 residues. V was clipped by 2 bases and J by 5 bases, with 9 bases between them. Germline-derived CDR1 and CDR2 are MGHRA and YSYEKL. CDR3 sequence reads: CASSQNSPETQYF. DNA for the CDR3: TGCGCCAGCAGCCAAAACTCCCCGGAGACCCAGTACTTC.

The chain is built from TRBV5-4 and TRBJ2-3; 13 nucleotides align to TRBD2. The V and J ends lost 3 bases and 6 bases, in that order; junction bases with no gene match: 4. CDR3 length: 15 residues. Germline CDR1 and CDR2: SGHNT and YYREEE (reference sequence). The DNA of the CDR3 is TGTGCCAGCAGCTCCGGGACTAGCGGGAAGGATACGCAGTATTTT. It yields the protein CASSSGTSGKDTQYF.

The V and J genes are TRBV5-1 and TRBJ1-4; the D is unclear. The V gene's germline CDR1 is SGHRS and CDR2 YFSETQ. V was shortened by 4 bases and J by 1 base, with 8 bases between the two germline ends. The CDR3 sequence is 14 residues long. In nucleotides, the CDR3 is TGCGCCAGCAGCGGAGGGCTAACTAATGAAAAACTGTTTTTT. Residues: CASSGGLTNEKLFF.

The V call is TRBV30, the J call TRBJ2-2; D may be TRBD2 (6 bases). Trimming shortened V by 0 bases and J by 6 bases, and 11 bases separated the two germline ends. Per the germline V gene, CDR1 is GTSNPN and CDR2 is SVGIG (reference sequence). The CDR3 is made up of 14 amino acids. The DNA for the CDR3 is TGTGCCTGGAGTGTACCGGGAGCCCCCGGGGAGCTGTTTTTT. This codes for CAWSVPGAPGELFF.

This sequence joins TRBV5-1 and TRBJ2-2, with 7 bases matching TRBD2. CDR1 is SGHRS, CDR2 YFSETQ, per germline. The trim removed 4 bases at V and 2 bases at J, leaving 8 bases unmatched. The CDR3 totals 16 residues. CDR3 in DNA: TGCGCCAGCAGCCCGAGCGGGGCCCTAAACACCGGGGAGCTGTTTTTT. This encodes CASSPSGALNTGELFF.

As for this clone: Other DNA sequences in the same sample also yield this CDR3. This chain joins TRBV11-1 and TRBJ2-6, with TRBD1 identical over 8 bases. The germline gives CDR1 SGHAT, CDR2 FQDESV (reference sequence). This CDR3 spans 18 amino acids. The trim removed 5 bases at V and 3 bases at J, leaving 12 bases unmatched. The CDR3 DNA reads as TGTGCCAGCAGCCTATCTCTCCAGGGGGCTGTTGGGGCCAACGTCCTGACTTTC. Encoded protein: CASSLSLQGAVGANVLTF.

The chain is built from TRBV5-3 and TRBJ2-3; 9 positions match TRBD1. TRBV5-3 is identified as an open reading frame with a role that is uncertain. This CDR3 contains 16 residues. The V segment lost 4 bases and the J segment 3 bases; nucleotides outside the gene matches: 9. The chain's CDR3 is CARSVTPGQGTDTQYF. DNA of the CDR3: TGTGCCAGAAGCGTTACCCCCGGACAGGGGACAGATACGCAGTATTTT.

The chain couples TRBV12-5 to TRBJ2-1; 9 nucleotides line up with TRBD2. CDR1 is LGHNT, CDR2 FRNRAP, per germline. This CDR3 spans 16 amino acids. With 0 bases clipped from V and 8 bases from J, the junction kept 8 bases outside the gene matches. CDR3 loop: CASGLVSLAGSYEQFF. The CDR3 bases are TGTGCTAGTGGTTTGGTTAGCCTAGCGGGGTCGTATGAGCAGTTCTTC.

The V and J genes are TRBV5-1 and TRBJ2-3; TRBD2 matches 7 bases. The CDR3 has 17 amino acids. V lost 0 bases, J lost 2 bases, and 9 bases stayed unmatched. Looked up from germline, CDR1 is SGHRS and CDR2 is YFSETQ. CDR3 nucleotide sequence: TGCGCCAGCAGCTTGGCTGGGACGGGGGGATTCACAGATACGCAGTATTTT. It translates to CASSLAGTGGFTDTQYF.

J is TRBJ2-7 and V is TRBV6-1; TRBD1 might be the D (6 bases). The CDR3 runs to 15 residues. Trimming removed 10 bases at V and 0 bases at J, with 19 bases between. The germline V gene has CDR1 MNHNS and CDR2 SASEGT. The CDR3: CATKARDIDSYEQYV. CDR3 bases: TGTGCCACTAAGGCCCGGGACATTGACTCCTACGAGCAGTACGTC.

The chain joins TRBV7-2 to TRBJ2-1; a possible D gene is TRBD2 (6 bases). The V gene lost 5 bases and the J gene lost 8 bases, with 19 bases spanning the gap. CDR3 length: 15 amino acids. Germline-derived CDR1 and CDR2 are SGHTA and FQGNSA. The CDR3 sequence is CASSPPGLSFYEQFF. In DNA, the CDR3 is TGTGCCAGCAGCCCGCCGGGACTGTCATTTTATGAGCAGTTCTTC. The full variable domain, in which reference TRBV7-2 and TRBJ2-1 provide the parts outside the CDR3, is GAGVSQSPSNKVTEKGKDVELRCDPISGHTALYWYRQSLGQGLEFLIYFQGNSAPDKSGLPSDRFSAERTGGSVSTLTIQRTQQEDSAVYLCASSPPGLSFYEQFFGPGTRLTVL.

This chain links TRBV7-3 with TRBJ2-1; TRBD2 matches at 8 bases. Germline trimming cut 2 bases from V and 7 bases from J; bases unmatched to any gene: 4. CDR3 length equals 14 residues. Germline V gives CDR1 SGHTA, CDR2 FQGTGA. DNA of the CDR3: TGTGCCAGCAGCTTAGCGGGAGGAATAAATGAGCAGTTCTTC. This encodes CASSLAGGINEQFF.

In its sample, this clone was seen a few times. J is TRBJ2-7 and V is TRBV6-1; 12 bases match TRBD2. The junction had 6 bases not matched to a gene; V was cut back by 8 bases and J by 1 base. Germline CDR1 MNHNS, CDR2 SASEGT. The CDR3 sequence is 15 residues long. The DNA for the CDR3 is TGTGCCAGCCGGAAGGGGACTAGCGGGTCCTACGAGCAGTACTTC. It encodes CASRKGTSGSYEQYF.

The chain joins TRBV6-5 to TRBJ1-5, with TRBD1 identical over 7 bases. There are 14 residues in the CDR3. V gave up 2 bases and J gave up 3 bases; unmatched junction bases: 1. Germline V gene sequence: CDR1 MNHEY, CDR2 SVGAGI. CDR3 coding DNA: TGTGCCAGCAGTTACGACAGGGACAATCAGCCCCAGCATTTT. The encoded protein is CASSYDRDNQPQHF.

The J gene is TRBJ1-2, the V gene TRBV27; the D is unclear. This CDR3 is built from 13 residues. V dropped 11 bases and J dropped 2 bases, with 15 bases sitting between them. Germline CDR1 and CDR2: MNHEY and SMNVEV (reference sequence). CDR3 bases: TGTGCCGCCGCGGAGGGATTCAACTATGGCTACACCTTC. Protein product: CAAAEGFNYGYTF.

This clone was picked up a small number of times. The rearrangement links TRBV25-1 to TRBJ1-1, with 11 bases that match TRBD1. This CDR3 comprises 18 residues. Germline V gene data show CDR1 as MGHDK and CDR2 as SYGVNS. The ends lost 1 base at V and 6 bases at J; junction bases unmatched: 13. CDR3 in amino acids: CASSEWGGTGGDGAEAFF. Written as DNA, the CDR3 is TGTGCCAGCAGTGAATGGGGAGGGACAGGGGGTGATGGGGCTGAAGCTTTCTTT.